This passage covers 27 T cell receptor beta chains from one sample sequenced in a study of blood T cell repertoires in COVID-19. Produced via immunoSEQ multiplex PCR; TCRdb's table is partial and in-frame only. The data contain 62,000 or so clones, 88% of them seen just once; the ten biggest clones take up 4.5% to 6%. Input material: peripheral blood. Receptors were obtained from a human donor in a cohort sampled during active COVID-19.

This clone appeared a single time. V and J are TRBV24-1 and TRBJ2-3; 7 bases match TRBD1. Germline CDR1 reads KGHDR; CDR2 reads SFDVKD. The CDR3 sequence is 16 residues long. The J segment lost 0 bases and the V segment lost 4 bases, leaving 6 bases of the junction unmatched. CDR3 in DNA: TGTGCCACCAGTGACCCGACAGGGCACAGCACAGATACGCAGTATTTT. Amino acids: CATSDPTGHSTDTQYF.

V gene TRBV29-1 combines with J gene TRBJ2-2; TRBD1 matches 8 bases. The CDR3 covers 17 residues. Germline V gives CDR1 SQVTM, CDR2 ANQGSEA. The V and J ends lost 4 bases and 6 bases, in that order; junction bases with no gene match: 16. In nucleotides, the CDR3 is TGCAGCGTTGGAGGGACAGGACGAACCTTGGGGGCCGGGGAGCTGTTTTTT. Translation: CSVGGTGRTLGAGELFF.

The chain recombines TRBV19 with TRBJ2-5; D call uncertain. The V gene lost 5 bases and the J gene lost 3 bases, with 13 bases spanning the gap. There are 14 residues in the CDR3. Germline assignment: CDR1 LNHDA and CDR2 SQIVND (reference sequence). The CDR3 DNA reads as TGTGCCAGTAGTGCCCGTTTTGTAGAAGAGACCCAGTACTTC. Protein product: CASSARFVEETQYF.

The rearrangement uses TRBV10-1 and TRBJ2-5; D unclear. This CDR3 is 13 amino acids long. CDR1 is WNHNN and CDR2 is SYGVQD in the germline V gene (reference sequence). The V end was cut by 8 bases, the J end by 1 base, with 11 bases between. CDR3 loop: CASQRRSQETQYF. The CDR3 DNA follows: TGCGCCAGCCAACGGAGAAGCCAAGAGACCCAGTACTTC.

This chain uses TRBV7-2 with TRBJ2-3, with 10 bases matching TRBD2. Trimming cost V 2 bases and J 0 bases; bases outside gene matches: 8. The CDR3 covers 18 residues. Germline V gene sequence: CDR1 SGHTA, CDR2 FQGNSA. The CDR3 here is CASSLRSGGATSTDTQYF. CDR3 sequence (DNA): TGTGCCAGCAGCTTAAGAAGCGGGGGGGCAACTAGCACAGATACGCAGTATTTT.

The V call is TRBV10-3, the J call TRBJ2-2, with D uncertain. Germline V gene data show CDR1 as ENHRY and CDR2 as SYGVKD. V dropped 2 bases and J dropped 0 bases, with 4 bases sitting between them. This CDR3 comprises 14 residues. CDR3: CAISEAANTGELFF. The CDR3, as DNA: TGTGCCATCAGTGAGGCAGCGAACACCGGGGAGCTGTTTTTT.

This clone was seen once. This sequence joins TRBV5-1 and TRBJ1-2; TRBD1 is a possible D gene (6 bases). The germline V and J ends were trimmed by 4 bases and 4 bases, with 14 bases remaining between them. The CDR3 has 14 amino acids. In germline, CDR1 is SGHRS, CDR2 YFSETQ. In DNA form, the CDR3 reads TGCGCCAGCAGCGCTGGACAGTCCTCCTATGGCTACACCTTC. This encodes CASSAGQSSYGYTF. The full variable domain, rest sourced from reference TRBV5-1 and TRBJ1-2, is KAGVTQTPRYLIKTRGQQVTLSCSPISGHRSVSWYQQTPGQGLQFLFEYFSETQRNKGNFPGRFSGRQFSNSRSEMNVSTLELGDSALYLCASSAGQSSYGYTFGSGTRLTVV.

This clone showed up just once. The J gene is TRBJ2-1, the V gene TRBV28; no definite D call. Germline lookup yields CDR1 MDHEN and CDR2 SYDVKM. The CDR3 sequence is 15 residues long. Trimming pared 5 bases from V and 2 bases from J, leaving 13 bases between. This CDR3 is CASSHRGNAYNEQFF. The CDR3 DNA reads TGTGCCAGCAGTCACCGAGGCAATGCCTACAATGAGCAGTTCTTC. The variable domain in full, completed from reference TRBV28 and TRBJ2-1, reads DVKVTQSSRYLVKRTGEKVFLECVQDMDHENMFWYRQDPGLGLRLIYFSYDVKMKEKGDIPEGYSVSREKKERFSLILESASTNQTSMYLCASSHRGNAYNEQFFGPGTRLTVL.

V is TRBV5-4 and J is TRBJ2-7; maybe TRBD1 (5 bases). Trimming took 2 bases from V and 4 from J, leaving 13 bases between them. Germline CDR1 reads SGHNT; CDR2 reads YYREEE (reference sequence). CDR3 length: 14 residues. The CDR3 DNA is TGTGCCAGCAGCTTACCAGGGATTCGGTACGAGCAGTACTTC. Translating gives CASSLPGIRYEQYF.

The chain has TRBV3-1 (or the pseudogene TRBV3-2) and TRBJ2-7; 14 bases are a match to TRBD2. The CDR3 is 16 amino acids. From germline, CDR1 is LGHDT and CDR2 YNNKEL (reference sequence). V shed 1 base, J shed 4 bases, and the junction held 3 bases outside the gene matches. The CDR3, as DNA: TGTGCCAGCAGCCAAGGACTAGCGGGAGGGCTTTACGAGCAGTACTTC. This encodes CASSQGLAGGLYEQYF.

The gene calls are TRBV7-2 and TRBJ2-7, with 7 bases identical to TRBD1. The junction had 8 bases not matched to a gene; V was cut back by 8 bases and J by 4 bases. The CDR3 covers 13 residues. Germline V gives CDR1 SGHTA, CDR2 FQGNSA. CDR3 bases: TGTGCCAGCCGGGGACAGATTTCTTACGAGCAGTACTTC. This sequence encodes CASRGQISYEQYF.

The chain couples TRBV30 to TRBJ2-1; D unclear. V lost 0 bases, J lost 0 bases, and 12 bases lay in between. Germline V CDR1 and CDR2: GTSNPN, SVGIG (reference sequence). The CDR3 runs to 16 residues. The CDR3 DNA sequence: TGTGCCTGGAGTGTACTCGGCGGATCCTCCTACAATGAGCAGTTCTTC. This encodes CAWSVLGGSSYNEQFF. The variable domain in full, with the rest retrieved from reference TRBV30 and TRBJ2-1, is SQTIHQWPATLVQPVGSPLSLECTVEGTSNPNLYWYRQAAGRGLQLLFYSVGIGQISSEVPQNLSASRPQDRQFILSSKKLLLSDSGFYLCAWSVLGGSSYNEQFFGPGTRLTVL.

The chain joins TRBV6-4 to TRBJ2-7, with D tentatively TRBD2 (6 bases). Germline CDR1 MRHNA, CDR2 SNTAGT. V lost 2 bases and J lost 5, with 13 bases in between. The length of the CDR3 is 14 residues. The CDR3 DNA is TGTGCCAGCAGTGACAATAAGGGGAGGAACGAGCAGTACTTC. Its protein product is CASSDNKGRNEQYF.

The CDR3 protein is CASSRSSGANVLTF. CDR3 DNA: TGTGCCAGCAGCCGGTCCTCTGGGGCCAACGTCCTGACTTTC. The chain uses TRBV11-2 and TRBJ2-6; the D is unclear. The CDR3 runs to 14 residues. Trimming stripped 5 bases from V and 0 bases from J, with 5 bases between. Germline CDR1 SGHAT, CDR2 FQNNGV.

The chain employs TRBV24-1 and TRBJ2-1; 9 nucleotides agree with TRBD2. The CDR3 contains 15 residues. Germline V lookup: CDR1 KGHDR, CDR2 SFDVKD. Trimming removed 0 bases from V and 6 bases from J; junction bases left unmatched: 2. CDR3 coding DNA: TGTGCCACCAGTGATTTGGGCGGGGGGGGCAATGAGCAGTTCTTC. This gives the protein CATSDLGGGGNEQFF.

The rearrangement uses TRBV15 and TRBJ2-4, with D perhaps TRBD2 (6 bases). The CDR3 has 14 amino acids. Between the trimmed V and J ends, which lost 1 base and 9 bases, there was a span of 13 bases. Germline CDR1 LNHNV, CDR2 YYDKDF (reference sequence). The CDR3: CATSRGSGSSIQYF. The CDR3 DNA reads TGTGCCACCAGCAGAGGTAGCGGTTCCAGCATTCAGTACTTC. The full variable domain, completed using reference TRBV15 and TRBJ2-4, is DAMVIQNPRYQVTQFGKPVTLSCSQTLNHNVMYWYQQKSSQAPKLLFHYYDKDFNNEADTPDNFQSRRPNTSFCFLDIRSPGLGDTAMYLCATSRGSGSSIQYFGAGTRLSVL.

The chain is built from TRBV5-4 and TRBJ2-6; 9 bases align to TRBD1. Germline V gene lookup returns CDR1 SGHNT and CDR2 YYREEE (reference sequence). The CDR3 covers 16 residues. V trimming: 9 bases; J trimming: 2 bases; junction bases outside the gene matches: 9. The CDR3 DNA reads as TGTGCCACAACAGGGGGCGCGAGGACTGGGGCCAACGTCCTGACTTTC. Translation gives CATTGGARTGANVLTF.

The chain uses TRBV3-1 (or the pseudogene TRBV3-2) and TRBJ2-2; weak D call: TRBD2 (5 bases). Trimming stripped 0 bases from V and 6 bases from J, with 11 bases between. This CDR3 comprises 15 residues. The germline CDR1 and CDR2 sequences are LGHDT and YNNKEL (reference sequence). CDR3 sequence (DNA): TGTGCCAGCAGCCAAGAGGTGGGAGCGGCCGGGGAGCTGTTTTTT. Its translation: CASSQEVGAAGELFF.

For the CDR3, the DNA is TGCGCCAGCAGCTCGACAGGGTCCCGCGGAGATGAGCAGTTCTTC. Its protein product is CASSSTGSRGDEQFF. The rearrangement links TRBV5-1 to TRBJ2-1; 7 bases line up with TRBD1. Germline CDR1 and CDR2: SGHRS and YFSETQ. The CDR3 is 15 amino acids. The ends lost 3 bases at V and 8 bases at J; junction bases unmatched: 11.

The chain couples TRBV11-2 to TRBJ2-3, with unresolved D. V was pared by 3 bases and J by 1 base, with 11 bases between. Germline V gene data show CDR1 as SGHAT and CDR2 as FQNNGV. This CDR3 contains 15 residues. The CDR3: CASSFAAGRTDTQYF. CDR3 nucleotide sequence: TGTGCCAGCAGCTTCGCAGCAGGCCGCACAGATACGCAGTATTTT.

This rearrangement joins TRBV29-1 to TRBJ2-3; 13 bases match TRBD2. The J segment lost 0 bases and the V segment lost 6 bases, leaving 3 bases of the junction unmatched. Per the germline V gene, CDR1 is SQVTM and CDR2 is ANQGSEA. The CDR3 extends over 15 amino acids. For the CDR3, the DNA is TGCAGCGTCTCGGGACTAGCGGGGAGCACAGATACGCAGTATTTT. It codes for CSVSGLAGSTDTQYF.

The chain recombines TRBV10-2 with TRBJ2-7, with 9 bases aligning to TRBD2. With 7 bases clipped from V and 1 base from J, the junction kept 5 bases outside the gene matches. Per germline, CDR1 WSHSY and CDR2 SAAADI. CDR3 length equals 14 residues. The CDR3 loop is CASISSGTSYEQYF. DNA for the CDR3: TGCGCCAGCATTTCTAGCGGGACTTCCTACGAGCAGTACTTC.

The gene calls are TRBV11-2 and TRBJ2-6; 7 bases are a match to TRBD1. The CDR3 covers 20 residues. Germline V CDR1 and CDR2: SGHAT, FQNNGV. The J segment lost 0 bases and the V segment lost 0 bases, leaving 11 bases of the junction unmatched. Written as DNA, the CDR3 is TGTGCCAGCAGCTTAGACCGTTGGACAGGAGTACCCTCTGGGGCCAACGTCCTGACTTTC. This encodes CASSLDRWTGVPSGANVLTF.

The gene calls are TRBV5-4 and TRBJ2-2, with D possibly matching TRBD2 (5 bases). With 5 bases removed from V and 1 base from J, the gap between germline ends came to 9 bases. The CDR3 has 14 residues. Germline V gives CDR1 SGHNT, CDR2 YYREEE (reference sequence). For the CDR3, the DNA is TGTGCCAGCAGAAAGGACTTGAACACCGGGGAGCTGTTTTTT. Its translation is CASRKDLNTGELFF.

V and J are TRBV23-1 and TRBJ2-4, with 9 positions matching TRBD2. TRBV23-1 is an open reading frame whose function is uncertain. Trimming took 2 bases from V and 0 from J; bases not matched to a gene: 5. CDR3 length: 17 amino acids. This CDR3 reads CASSQTGLALAKNIQYF. As DNA, the CDR3 is TGCGCCAGCAGTCAAACGGGACTAGCACTAGCCAAAAACATTCAGTACTTC.

This clone was seen just once. This rearrangement joins TRBV3-1 (or the pseudogene TRBV3-2) to TRBJ1-2; no firm D call. The CDR3 contains 16 residues. Trimming removed 0 bases at V and 4 bases at J, with 15 bases between. Germline values: CDR1 LGHDT, CDR2 YNNKEL (reference sequence). Written as DNA, the CDR3 is TGTGCCAGCAGCCAAGATCTACGTGTATTTGGCTATGGCTACACCTTC. Its translation: CASSQDLRVFGYGYTF.

V gene TRBV7-3 combines with J gene TRBJ1-1; 9 positions match TRBD1. CDR3 size: 18 residues. The germline V gene encodes CDR1 SGHTA and CDR2 FQGTGA. The V and J ends lost 4 bases and 1 base, in that order; junction bases with no gene match: 13. CDR3 sequence reads: CASSSRPGQGNRNTEAFF. The CDR3 DNA is TGTGCCAGCAGCTCGAGACCGGGACAGGGAAATCGGAACACTGAAGCTTTCTTT.